What follows are 28 T cell receptor beta chains derived from one specimen sequenced in a study of CD8 T cells in Susac syndrome. Random hexamers primed reverse transcription of 0.5 to 1 ug RNA. TCRdb fed the immunoSEQ multiplex PCR reads into MiXCR, producing one record per CDR3 protein. The table has about 150,000 distinct CDR3 sequences, around 95% seen once. The specimen sequenced was CD8+ T cells from PBMCs. Receptors originate from a human donor with multiple sclerosis.

A single count supports this clonotype. CDR3 DNA sequence: TGTGCCAGCAGCCTACAAGGGGGGGTAATGAATGAGCAGTTCTTC. Protein product: CASSLQGGVMNEQFF. V gene TRBV3-1 combines with J gene TRBJ2-1; D might be TRBD2 (7 bases). This CDR3 spans 15 amino acids. V lost 4 bases to trimming and J lost 7 bases, with 17 bases between them. Per the germline V gene, CDR1 is LGHDT and CDR2 is YNNKEL (reference sequence).

This clonotype was detected only once. The chain links TRBV6-2 or TRBV6-3 to TRBJ1-2; 7 bases match TRBD1. The CDR3 is 13 amino acids. V lost 8 bases and J lost 5; bases outside the gene matches: 8. Looked up from germline, CDR1 is MNHEY and CDR2 is SVGEGT. CDR3 in DNA: TGTGCCAGCTCCGGGACAGAGAATTATGGCTACACCTTC. This gives the protein CASSGTENYGYTF.

In DNA, the CDR3 is TGTGCCAGCAGCGAGAAGACGGAGACCCAGTACTTC. Translating it yields CASSEKTETQYF. This chain links TRBV7-9 with TRBJ2-5, with D uncertain. V was shortened by 5 bases and J by 5 bases, with 9 bases between the two germline ends. Germline CDR1 reads SEHNR; CDR2 reads FQNEAQ (reference sequence). This CDR3 contains 12 residues.

The chain recombines TRBV27 with TRBJ1-5, with D maybe TRBD1 (5 bases). The germline gives CDR1 MNHEY, CDR2 SMNVEV (reference sequence). The CDR3 runs to 13 residues. V was clipped by 4 bases and J by 2 bases, with 6 bases between them. CDR3 region: CASSWDGNQPQHF. In DNA form, the CDR3 reads TGTGCCAGCAGTTGGGACGGCAATCAGCCCCAGCATTTT.

The chain joins TRBV27 to TRBJ1-3, with unresolved D. Germline CDR1 reads MNHEY; CDR2 reads SMNVEV (reference sequence). Trimming pared 0 bases from V and 2 bases from J, leaving 14 bases between. CDR3 size: 17 residues. The chain's CDR3 is CASSLSSEGGPGNTIYF. CDR3 bases: TGTGCCAGCAGTTTATCGAGCGAGGGTGGGCCTGGAAACACCATATATTTT.

This sequence joins TRBV30 and TRBJ2-3, with TRBD2 identical over 8 bases. Trimming at V came to 1 base and at J to 0 bases, leaving 6 bases not matched to a gene. The germline V gene encodes CDR1 GTSNPN and CDR2 SVGIG (reference sequence). This CDR3 is 16 amino acids long. CDR3 loop: CAWSAGTRPSTDTQYF. The DNA for the CDR3 is TGTGCCTGGAGTGCCGGGACTAGACCTAGCACAGATACGCAGTATTTT.

This chain links TRBV30 with TRBJ1-5, with a possible D match to TRBD1 (6 bases). V lost 2 bases and J lost 6, with 14 bases in between. Germline V gives CDR1 GTSNPN, CDR2 SVGIG (reference sequence). The CDR3 is 14 residues long. CDR3 sequence reads: CAWSQNREIQPQHF. The CDR3 nucleotides read TGTGCCTGGAGTCAAAACAGGGAAATTCAGCCCCAGCATTTT.

The genes are TRBV20-1 and TRBJ2-1; D is ambiguous. Germline V lookup: CDR1 DFQATT, CDR2 SNEGSKA (reference sequence). This CDR3 has 14 amino acids. With 6 bases removed from V and 6 bases from J, the gap between germline ends came to 18 bases. CDR3 coding DNA: TGCAGTGCGAAATTCCCAGGAAAAATCAATGAGCAGTTCTTC. Protein: CSAKFPGKINEQFF.

The chain links TRBV9 to TRBJ1-1, with D hard to call. From germline, CDR1 is SGDLS and CDR2 YYNGEE. The CDR3 is made up of 13 amino acids. The V end was cut by 3 bases, the J end by 5 bases, with 11 bases between. Here the CDR3 reads CASSAQGRTEAFF. In DNA, the CDR3 is TGTGCCAGCAGCGCCCAAGGGAGGACTGAAGCTTTCTTT.

This clonotype was recorded only once. The chain is built from TRBV5-4 and TRBJ2-3, with 7 bases fitting TRBD2. Germline CDR1 and CDR2: SGHNT and YYREEE (reference sequence). V shed 2 bases, J shed 0 bases, and the junction held 9 bases outside the gene matches. The CDR3 runs to 17 residues. The CDR3 nucleotides read TGTGCCAGCAGCTTCGGTCGCGGGAGTCCTAGCACAGATACGCAGTATTTT. Translating gives CASSFGRGSPSTDTQYF.

The chain couples TRBV28 to TRBJ2-2; no clear D gene. Trimming took off 0 bases at V and 1 base at J, with 3 bases between the two ends. This CDR3 comprises 14 residues. Germline V gives CDR1 MDHEN, CDR2 SYDVKM. CDR3 DNA sequence: TGTGCCAGCAGTTTATGGGTGAACACCGGGGAGCTGTTTTTT. As protein: CASSLWVNTGELFF.

The V call is TRBV7-9, the J call TRBJ1-2; no firm D call. CDR3 length: 14 residues. V gave up 4 bases and J gave up 6 bases, with 15 bases separating them. Germline V gene sequence: CDR1 SEHNR, CDR2 FQNEAQ (reference sequence). As DNA, the CDR3 is TGTGCCAGCAGCTCACAGAGGACGGCTCATGGCTACACCTTC. Translation: CASSSQRTAHGYTF.

The chain employs TRBV9 and TRBJ1-1; D remains ambiguous. CDR3 length equals 14 residues. V was cut by 0 bases and J by 1 base, with 7 bases left in between. Looked up from germline, CDR1 is SGDLS and CDR2 is YYNGEE. CDR3 DNA: TGTGCCAGCAGCGTAGTCCAGCGGAACACTGAAGCTTTCTTT. This codes for CASSVVQRNTEAFF.

The CDR3 DNA reads TGTGCCAGCAGTGGGGAGGGAAGCTCCTACGAGCAGTACTTC. Its protein is CASSGEGSSYEQYF. The chain has TRBV2 and TRBJ2-7, with TRBD2 matching over 7 bases. With V trimmed by 4 bases and J by 0 bases, 3 bases remained unmatched. Germline loops: CDR1 SNHLY, CDR2 FYNNEI. The CDR3 length is 14 residues.

The chain has TRBV2 and TRBJ2-5; 7 bases align to TRBD2. V trimming: 8 bases; J trimming: 12 bases; junction bases outside the gene matches: 6. This CDR3 contains 10 residues. Germline assignment: CDR1 SNHLY and CDR2 FYNNEI. The CDR3 region has the DNA TGTGCCAGCGCTGCGGGGGAGGAGTACTTC. Encoded protein: CASAAGEEYF.

The chain combines TRBV6-2 or TRBV6-3 with TRBJ1-2; no clear D gene. Trimming shortened V by 5 bases and J by 2 bases, and 21 bases separated the two germline ends. This CDR3 comprises 17 residues. Looked up from germline, CDR1 is MNHEY and CDR2 is SVGEGT. CDR3 sequence reads: CASSGEYGNFINYGYTF. The DNA of the CDR3 is TGTGCCAGCAGTGGCGAGTACGGAAACTTCATCAACTATGGCTACACCTTC.

V usage is TRBV28 and J usage is TRBJ2-7; D gene unclear. The length of the CDR3 is 13 residues. Germline V gene sequence: CDR1 MDHEN, CDR2 SYDVKM. The V gene lost 3 bases and the J gene lost 6 bases, with 12 bases spanning the gap. CDR3 loop: CASSFPVLGEQYF. In DNA, the CDR3 is TGTGCCAGCAGTTTTCCCGTCTTGGGCGAGCAGTACTTC.

The rearrangement joins TRBV12-3 or TRBV12-4 to TRBJ2-1; TRBD1 matches at 10 bases. The CDR3 runs to 14 residues. Trimming at V came to 5 bases and at J to 7 bases, leaving 5 bases not matched to a gene. CDR3 residues: CASSDRGPSNEQFF. The DNA for the CDR3 is TGTGCCAGCAGTGACAGGGGGCCAAGTAATGAGCAGTTCTTC.

The chain uses TRBV10-3 and TRBJ2-7; maybe TRBD2 (6 bases). Germline loops: CDR1 ENHRY, CDR2 SYGVKD. This CDR3 comprises 13 residues. Trimming removed 6 bases from V and 3 bases from J, with 12 bases in between. The CDR3 is CAIRDPAGYEQYF. DNA of the CDR3: TGTGCCATCAGGGATCCAGCGGGCTACGAGCAGTACTTC.

CDR3 in amino acids: CASSFPFGEAFF. As DNA, the CDR3 is TGTGCCAGCAGCTTTCCTTTTGGGGAAGCTTTCTTT. The chain recombines TRBV5-6 with TRBJ1-1, with no clear D. Germline V lookup: CDR1 SGHDT, CDR2 YYEEEE. CDR3 length: 12 amino acids. The ends were cut back, 2 bases at V and 8 bases at J, with 10 bases in the middle. Together with reference TRBV5-6 and TRBJ1-1, the CDR3 gives the full variable domain: DAGVTQSPTHLIKTRGQQVTLRCSPKSGHDTVSWYQQALGQGPQFIFQYYEEEERQRGNFPDRFSGHQFPNYSSELNVNALLLGDSALYLCASSFPFGEAFFGQGTRLTVV.

This chain uses TRBV20-1 with TRBJ2-5; the D gene is possibly TRBD2 (5 bases). CDR1 and CDR2 from the germline V gene are DFQATT and SNEGSKA (reference sequence). Trimming pared 6 bases from V and 1 base from J, leaving 12 bases between. This CDR3 region has 13 residues. The CDR3 spells CSAEEGFQETQYF. CDR3 coding DNA: TGCAGTGCGGAAGAGGGTTTCCAAGAGACCCAGTACTTC.

The V gene is TRBV9, the J gene TRBJ2-7; 10 bases match TRBD1. The V and J ends lost 4 bases and 5 bases, in that order; junction bases with no gene match: 9. This CDR3 is built from 15 residues. Germline V gene data show CDR1 as SGDLS and CDR2 as YYNGEE. As DNA, the CDR3 is TGTGCCAGCAGCTCAGGGGACAGGGGATTCGACGAGCAGTACTTC. Encoded protein: CASSSGDRGFDEQYF.

CDR3 sequence: CASSQDFQKLNTEAFF. The CDR3 DNA reads as TGTGCCAGCAGCCAAGATTTTCAGAAATTGAACACTGAAGCTTTCTTT. This rearrangement joins TRBV3-1 to TRBJ1-1; no firm D call. Germline values: CDR1 LGHDT, CDR2 YNNKEL (reference sequence). Trimming took off 0 bases at V and 0 bases at J, with 11 bases between the two ends. The CDR3 covers 16 residues.

The chain is built from TRBV4-1 and TRBJ1-2; 8 bases line up with TRBD1. Germline assignment: CDR1 MGHRA and CDR2 YSYEKL. The V gene end was trimmed by 3 bases and the J gene end by 3 bases; junction bases not matched to a gene: 9. The CDR3 is 16 amino acids. The CDR3 region is CASSHPRDRSDYGYTF. The CDR3 coding sequence is TGCGCCAGCAGCCATCCCAGGGACAGGAGCGACTATGGCTACACCTTC.

The chain employs TRBV12-3 or TRBV12-4 and TRBJ1-2; no clear D gene. V was trimmed by 5 bases and J by 6 bases, leaving 13 bases between them. The CDR3 sequence is 13 residues long. CDR3 region: CASSQGRTNGYTF. The DNA for the CDR3 is TGTGCCAGCAGTCAAGGACGGACGAATGGCTACACCTTC.

The V and J genes are TRBV28 and TRBJ1-2, with D uncertain. In germline, CDR1 is MDHEN, CDR2 SYDVKM. This CDR3 contains 14 residues. Trimming left V 5 bases short and J 4 bases short, with 14 bases between. CDR3 in amino acids: CASSRDGNSYGYTF. CDR3 sequence (DNA): TGTGCCAGCAGTCGAGACGGCAACAGCTATGGCTACACCTTC.

This clonotype came up once. This sequence joins TRBV27 and TRBJ1-1; the D gene is possibly TRBD1 (5 bases). Germline-derived CDR1 and CDR2 are MNHEY and SMNVEV (reference sequence). This CDR3 region has 14 residues. V lost 0 bases, J lost 1 base, and 6 bases lay in between. The CDR3 loop is CASSLSRGNTEAFF. The CDR3 nucleotides read TGTGCCAGCAGTTTATCGAGGGGGAACACTGAAGCTTTCTTT.

The chain uses TRBV11-3 and TRBJ1-1; no reliable D call. Germline CDR1 reads SGHNT; CDR2 reads YENEEA. The V end was cut by 5 bases, the J end by 1 base, with 14 bases between. The CDR3 covers 15 residues. The CDR3 reads CASSPPGGENTEAFF. The DNA of the CDR3 is TGTGCCAGCAGCCCCCCAGGCGGAGAGAACACTGAAGCTTTCTTT.